Listed below are T cell receptor beta chains from one sample, sequenced in a study of molecular identifiers for immune sequencing clone quantification. From the PCR reads, TCRdb called clonotypes with MiXCR, one entry per CDR3 protein. The sample holds approximately 320,000 distinct CDR3 sequences; 24% are singletons and the top ten take around 0.7%. Material for sequencing was naive CD8+ T cells from blood, with Jurkat cell RNA spiked in. Receptors were obtained from a human donor in good health. Some libraries in this study had Jurkat cell RNA spiked in. The CDR3 runs from the conserved cysteine through the conserved F or W. The order of the fields is V gene, clone size, D gene, J gene, CDR3 protein, CDR3 DNA. A D gene is named only where the DNA matches it firmly. The listing skips clone size in some rows; elsewhere it reads once, few, many or a size class.

V gene: TRBV6-5; clone size: few; D gene: TRBD1; J gene: TRBJ1-2; CDR3 protein: CASSYLTGKPDGYTF; CDR3 DNA: TGTGCCAGCAGTTACTTGACAGGGAAACCCGATGGCTACACCTTC
V gene: TRBV20-1; clone size: many; D gene: NA; J gene: TRBJ1-1; CDR3 protein: CSARDWMGENTEAFF; CDR3 DNA: TGCAGTGCTAGAGATTGGATGGGGGAGAACACTGAAGCTTTCTTT
V gene: TRBV7-9; clone size: few; D gene: TRBD2; J gene: TRBJ2-3; CDR3 protein: CASSLADSGSVDTQYF; CDR3 DNA: TGTGCCAGCAGCTTAGCTGATAGCGGGAGTGTCGATACGCAGTATTTT
V gene: TRBV24-1; clone size: many; D gene: TRBD2; J gene: TRBJ2-1; CDR3 protein: CATKAGGGEQFF; CDR3 DNA: TGTGCCACCAAAGCGGGAGGAGGTGAGCAGTTCTTC
V gene: TRBV7-6; clone size: NA; D gene: TRBD2; J gene: TRBJ2-7; CDR3 protein: CASSSRTSGSSEQYF; CDR3 DNA: TGTGCCAGCAGCTCTAGGACTAGCGGGAGCAGCGAGCAGTACTTC
V gene: TRBV14; clone size: few; D gene: NA; J gene: TRBJ2-5; CDR3 protein: CASSRPVDQETQYF; CDR3 DNA: TGTGCCAGCAGCAGGCCGGTCGACCAAGAGACCCAGTACTTC
V gene: TRBV29-1; clone size: many; D gene: NA; J gene: TRBJ2-5; CDR3 protein: CSVEVETQYF; CDR3 DNA: TGCAGCGTTGAGGTGGAGACCCAGTACTTC
V gene: TRBV29-1; clone size: many; D gene: TRBD2; J gene: TRBJ2-1; CDR3 protein: CSVEEGAGGGEQFF; CDR3 DNA: TGCAGCGTTGAAGAGGGAGCGGGGGGCGGTGAGCAGTTCTTC
V gene: TRBV30; clone size: many; D gene: TRBD1; J gene: TRBJ2-7; CDR3 protein: CAWTISTGGYEQYF; CDR3 DNA: TGTGCCTGGACCATCTCGACAGGGGGTTACGAGCAGTACTTC
V gene: TRBV9; clone size: few; D gene: TRBD2; J gene: TRBJ2-3; CDR3 protein: CASSEGLADTDTQYF; CDR3 DNA: TGTGCCAGCAGCGAGGGACTAGCGGACACAGATACGCAGTATTTT
V gene: TRBV20-1; clone size: few; D gene: NA; J gene: TRBJ2-7; CDR3 protein: CSARPSYGGEQYF; CDR3 DNA: TGCAGTGCTCGCCCGAGTTACGGGGGCGAGCAGTACTTC
V gene: TRBV7-2; clone size: few; D gene: NA; J gene: TRBJ2-1; CDR3 protein: CASSLGGLPYKEQFF; CDR3 DNA: TGTGCCAGCAGCTTAGGCGGTCTACCCTACAAAGAGCAGTTCTTC
V gene: TRBV29-1; clone size: NA; D gene: NA; J gene: TRBJ2-2; CDR3 protein: CSVVIGLPATGELFF; CDR3 DNA: TGCAGCGTTGTTATCGGTCTACCAGCTACCGGGGAGCTGTTTTTT
V gene: TRBV27; clone size: NA; D gene: NA; J gene: TRBJ2-5; CDR3 protein: CASGLSASMATQYF; CDR3 DNA: TGTGCCAGCGGGTTGTCGGCCAGTATGGCGACCCAGTACTTC
V gene: TRBV4-2; clone size: NA; D gene: NA; J gene: TRBJ2-3; CDR3 protein: CASSQRDTNPADTQCF; CDR3 DNA: TGTGCCAGCAGCCAAAGGGACACCAACCCAGCAGATACGCAGTGTTTT
V gene: TRBV18; clone size: many; D gene: TRBD1; J gene: TRBJ1-2; CDR3 protein: CASSPPRGQAPYGYTF; CDR3 DNA: TGTGCCAGCTCACCACCTCGAGGACAGGCACCATATGGCTACACCTTC
V gene: TRBV4-1; clone size: NA; D gene: NA; J gene: TRBJ2-5; CDR3 protein: CASSQDLTPQGTQYF; CDR3 DNA: TGCGCCAGCAGCCAAGACCTGACTCCTCAAGGGACCCAGTACTTC
V gene: TRBV27; clone size: NA; D gene: NA; J gene: TRBJ1-1; CDR3 protein: CASSLKGAEAFF; CDR3 DNA: TGTGCCAGCAGTTTGAAGGGGGCTGAAGCTTTCTTT
V gene: TRBV20-1; clone size: few; D gene: TRBD1; J gene: TRBJ2-4; CDR3 protein: CSARAGTGDKNIQYF; CDR3 DNA: TGCAGTGCTAGAGCCGGGACAGGGGACAAAAACATTCAGTACTTC
V gene: TRBV19; clone size: NA; D gene: NA; J gene: TRBJ1-2; CDR3 protein: CASSEWDNSNYGYTF; CDR3 DNA: TGTGCCAGTAGTGAATGGGACAACTCTAACTATGGCTACACCTTC
V gene: TRBV19; clone size: NA; D gene: NA; J gene: TRBJ2-3; CDR3 protein: CASSIDGAGTTDAQYF; CDR3 DNA: TGTGCCAGTAGTATAGACGGCGCGGGAACCACAGATGCGCAGTATTTT
V gene: TRBV9; clone size: NA; D gene: NA; J gene: TRBJ2-7; CDR3 protein: CASSAGTNSYEQCF; CDR3 DNA: TGTGCCAGCAGCGCCGGGACAAACTCCTACGAGCAGTGCTTC
V gene: TRBV9; clone size: NA; D gene: NA; J gene: TRBJ1-4; CDR3 protein: CASSVAGRYDEKLFF; CDR3 DNA: TGTGCCAGCAGCGTAGCGGGCAGGTATGATGAAAAACTGTTTTTT
V gene: TRBV4-1; clone size: few; D gene: NA; J gene: TRBJ1-1; CDR3 protein: CASSQVTVNTEAFF; CDR3 DNA: TGCGCCAGCAGCCAAGTAACAGTGAACACTGAAGCTTTCTTT
V gene: TRBV28; clone size: many; D gene: NA; J gene: TRBJ2-5; CDR3 protein: CASSLYAEQETQYF; CDR3 DNA: TGTGCCAGCAGTTTATATGCAGAACAAGAGACCCAGTACTTC
V gene: TRBV28; clone size: many; D gene: NA; J gene: TRBJ1-1; CDR3 protein: CASSYELTGGHGAFF; CDR3 DNA: TGTGCCAGCAGTTACGAACTTACCGGGGGGCATGGAGCTTTCTTT
V gene: TRBV6-5; clone size: NA; D gene: NA; J gene: TRBJ2-1; CDR3 protein: CASSYSISGDSEQFF; CDR3 DNA: TGTGCCAGCAGTTACTCGATATCAGGGGATAGTGAGCAGTTCTTC
V gene: TRBV5-6; clone size: NA; D gene: NA; J gene: TRBJ2-3; CDR3 protein: CASSLSPSNTDTQYF; CDR3 DNA: TGTGCCAGCAGCTTATCCCCGTCGAACACAGATACGCAGTATTTT
V gene: TRBV7-8; clone size: NA; D gene: NA; J gene: TRBJ1-1; CDR3 protein: CASSSEQGLYTGAFF; CDR3 DNA: TGTGCCAGCAGCTCAGAGCAGGGGTTGTACACTGGAGCTTTCTTT
V gene: TRBV6-2/TRBV6-3; clone size: few; D gene: NA; J gene: TRBJ2-1; CDR3 protein: CASRGIWQFF; CDR3 DNA: TGTGCCAGCAGGGGGATTTGGCAGTTCTTC
V gene: TRBV5-5; clone size: many; D gene: NA; J gene: TRBJ1-1; CDR3 protein: CASSLDLNTEAFF; CDR3 DNA: TGTGCCAGCAGTTTAGACCTGAACACTGAAGCTTTCTTT
V gene: TRBV24-1; clone size: NA; D gene: NA; J gene: TRBJ2-7; CDR3 protein: CATSDSYEQYF; CDR3 DNA: TGTGCCACCAGTGATTCGTACGAGCAGTACTTC
V gene: TRBV5-4; clone size: many; D gene: TRBD1; J gene: TRBJ1-2; CDR3 protein: CASSGGQLANYGYTF; CDR3 DNA: TGTGCCAGCAGCGGGGGACAGTTAGCTAACTATGGCTACACCTTC
V gene: TRBV4-3; clone size: NA; D gene: NA; J gene: TRBJ2-5; CDR3 protein: CASSQGSSPQETQYF; CDR3 DNA: TGCGCCAGCAGCCAAGGATCAAGTCCCCAAGAGACCCAGTACTTC
V gene: TRBV9; clone size: NA; D gene: NA; J gene: TRBJ2-7; CDR3 protein: CASSVATRGYEQYF; CDR3 DNA: TGTGCCAGCAGCGTAGCTACTAGAGGATACGAGCAGTACTTC
V gene: TRBV29-1; clone size: many; D gene: TRBD1; J gene: TRBJ2-5; CDR3 protein: CSVEGDRGHETQYF; CDR3 DNA: TGCAGCGTTGAGGGGGACAGGGGGCATGAGACCCAGTACTTC
V gene: TRBV27; clone size: NA; D gene: NA; J gene: TRBJ2-1; CDR3 protein: CASSGGPGYNEQFF; CDR3 DNA: TGTGCCAGCAGCGGGGGCCCGGGCTACAATGAGCAGTTCTTC
V gene: TRBV2; clone size: many; D gene: TRBD1; J gene: TRBJ1-5; CDR3 protein: CASSTGTALPQPQHF; CDR3 DNA: TGTGCCAGCAGCACCGGGACAGCACTTCCTCAGCCCCAGCATTTT
V gene: TRBV6-2/TRBV6-3; clone size: many; D gene: NA; J gene: TRBJ2-3; CDR3 protein: CASSPNSDTQYF; CDR3 DNA: TGTGCCAGCAGCCCCAACTCAGATACGCAGTATTTT
V gene: TRBV7-9; clone size: few; D gene: NA; J gene: TRBJ2-7; CDR3 protein: CASSPKSGRGFTYEQYF; CDR3 DNA: TGTGCCAGCAGCCCAAAGTCGGGTAGGGGGTTCACGTACGAGCAGTACTTC
V gene: TRBV28; clone size: many; D gene: NA; J gene: TRBJ1-2; CDR3 protein: CASSFRGTNYGYTF; CDR3 DNA: TGTGCCAGCAGCTTTAGGGGGACTAACTATGGCTACACCTTC
V gene: TRBV6-6; clone size: NA; D gene: NA; J gene: TRBJ2-4; CDR3 protein: CASTLGGSAKNIQYF; CDR3 DNA: TGTGCCAGCACCCTTGGGGGGTCTGCCAAAAACATTCAGTACTTC
V gene: TRBV3-1; clone size: once; D gene: NA; J gene: TRBJ2-3; CDR3 protein: CASSQDVVEGGVDTQYF; CDR3 DNA: TGTGCCAGCAGCCAAGACGTGGTGGAGGGCGGAGTAGATACGCAGTATTTT
V gene: TRBV4-3; clone size: many; D gene: NA; J gene: TRBJ2-7; CDR3 protein: CASSQDANSYEQYF; CDR3 DNA: TGCGCCAGCAGCCAAGATGCCAACTCCTACGAGCAGTACTTC
V gene: TRBV10-3; clone size: NA; D gene: NA; J gene: TRBJ1-1; CDR3 protein: CAISESSGDGEAFF; CDR3 DNA: TGTGCCATCAGTGAGTCGAGCGGGGACGGAGAAGCTTTCTTT
V gene: TRBV21-1; clone size: few; D gene: NA; J gene: TRBJ2-6; CDR3 protein: CASSKLLFYSGANVLTF; CDR3 DNA: TGTGCCAGCAGCAAATTGCTCTTTTACTCTGGGGCCAACGTCCTGACTTTC
V gene: TRBV28; clone size: few; D gene: TRBD1; J gene: TRBJ2-7; CDR3 protein: CASSSQWTGPLSSYEQYF; CDR3 DNA: TGTGCCAGCAGTTCCCAGTGGACAGGCCCCTTAAGCTCCTACGAGCAGTACTTC
V gene: TRBV28; clone size: many; D gene: NA; J gene: TRBJ2-7; CDR3 protein: CASSPRVVVGEQYF; CDR3 DNA: TGTGCCAGCAGCCCCAGGGTTGTTGTAGGGGAGCAGTACTTC
V gene: TRBV2; clone size: NA; D gene: TRBD1; J gene: TRBJ2-7; CDR3 protein: CASSSGGHLYEQYF; CDR3 DNA: TGTGCCAGCAGTTCAGGGGGCCACCTCTACGAGCAGTACTTC
V gene: TRBV4-1; clone size: many; D gene: NA; J gene: TRBJ1-1; CDR3 protein: CASSQDQQGNTEAFF; CDR3 DNA: TGCGCCAGCAGCCAAGACCAACAGGGAAACACTGAAGCTTTCTTT
V gene: TRBV4-3; clone size: many; D gene: NA; J gene: TRBJ2-3; CDR3 protein: CASSQARAPTDTQYF; CDR3 DNA: TGCGCCAGCAGCCAAGCGCGCGCACCTACAGATACGCAGTATTTT
V gene: TRBV6-2/TRBV6-3; clone size: few; D gene: NA; J gene: TRBJ2-3; CDR3 protein: CASRGEWRATDTQYF; CDR3 DNA: TGTGCCAGCAGGGGTGAGTGGAGGGCCACAGATACGCAGTATTTT
V gene: TRBV7-8; clone size: NA; D gene: NA; J gene: TRBJ2-7; CDR3 protein: CASSLVGSRSYEQYF; CDR3 DNA: TGTGCCAGCAGCTTAGTCGGGAGCCGCTCCTACGAGCAGTACTTC
V gene: TRBV7-9; clone size: few; D gene: NA; J gene: TRBJ2-7; CDR3 protein: CASSYSGYYEQYF; CDR3 DNA: TGTGCCAGCAGCTACTCAGGGTATTACGAGCAGTACTTC